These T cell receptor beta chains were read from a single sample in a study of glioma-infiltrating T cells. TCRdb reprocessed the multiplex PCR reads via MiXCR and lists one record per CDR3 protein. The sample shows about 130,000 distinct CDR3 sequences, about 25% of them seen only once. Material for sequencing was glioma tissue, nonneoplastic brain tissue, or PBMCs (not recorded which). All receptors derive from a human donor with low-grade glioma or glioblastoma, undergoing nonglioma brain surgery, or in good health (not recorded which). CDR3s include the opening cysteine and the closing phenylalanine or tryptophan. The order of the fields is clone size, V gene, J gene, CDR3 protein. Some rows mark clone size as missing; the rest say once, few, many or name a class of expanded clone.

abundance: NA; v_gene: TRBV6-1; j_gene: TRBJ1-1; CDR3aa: CASSRTGAISKAFF
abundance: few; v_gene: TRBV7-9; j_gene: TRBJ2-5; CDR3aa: CASSPDTGGLYQETQYF
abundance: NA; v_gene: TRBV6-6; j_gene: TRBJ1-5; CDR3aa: CASSYPNGRSNQPQHF
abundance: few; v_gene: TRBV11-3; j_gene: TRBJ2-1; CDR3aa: CASSLDVWGEQFF
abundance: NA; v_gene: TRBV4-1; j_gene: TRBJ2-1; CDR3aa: CASSQDSVEQFF
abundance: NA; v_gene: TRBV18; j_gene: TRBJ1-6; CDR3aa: CASPSWGEGDSPLHF
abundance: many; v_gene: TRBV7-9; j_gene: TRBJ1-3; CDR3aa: CASRAYTALTGNTIYF
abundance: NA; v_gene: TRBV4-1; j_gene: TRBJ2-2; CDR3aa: CASSQGPSGELFF
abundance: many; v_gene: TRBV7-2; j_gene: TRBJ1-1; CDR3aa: CASSPAMHTEAFF
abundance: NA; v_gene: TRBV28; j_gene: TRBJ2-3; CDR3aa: CASSLPGGPADTQYF
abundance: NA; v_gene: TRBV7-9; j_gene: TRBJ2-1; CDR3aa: CASSLGRRLDEQFF
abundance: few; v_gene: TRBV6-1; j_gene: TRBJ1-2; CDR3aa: CASSLGIGTYGYTF
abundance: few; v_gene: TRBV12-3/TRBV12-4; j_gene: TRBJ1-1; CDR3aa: CASRGTGLFTEAFF
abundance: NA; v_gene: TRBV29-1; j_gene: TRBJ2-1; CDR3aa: CSVEDWDGYSYNEQFF
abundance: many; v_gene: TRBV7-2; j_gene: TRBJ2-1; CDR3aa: CASSQRATNEQFF
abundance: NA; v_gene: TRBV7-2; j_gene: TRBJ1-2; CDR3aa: CASSLVQAYGYTF
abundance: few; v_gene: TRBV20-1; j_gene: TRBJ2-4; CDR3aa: CSASLLGQQNLAKNIQYF
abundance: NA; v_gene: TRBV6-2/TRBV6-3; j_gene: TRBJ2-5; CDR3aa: CASSYRREQETKYF
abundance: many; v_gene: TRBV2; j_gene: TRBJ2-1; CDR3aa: CAVGGWAGNEQFF
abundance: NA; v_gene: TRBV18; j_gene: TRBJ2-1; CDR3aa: CASSPSDRALYNEQFF
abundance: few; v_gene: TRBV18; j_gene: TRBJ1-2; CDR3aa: CASSPRTELRYGYTF
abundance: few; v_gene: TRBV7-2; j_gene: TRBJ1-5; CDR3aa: CASGDDLPQHF
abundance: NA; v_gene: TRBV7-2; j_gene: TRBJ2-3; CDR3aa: CASSHGLTNTDTQYF
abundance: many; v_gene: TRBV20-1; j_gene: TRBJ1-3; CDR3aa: CSARPRRSSGNTIYF
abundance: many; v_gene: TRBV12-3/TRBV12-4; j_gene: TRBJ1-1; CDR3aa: CASSLDGDTEAFF
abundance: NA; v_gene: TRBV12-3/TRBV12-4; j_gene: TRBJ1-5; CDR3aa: CASSLLDLNQPQHF